The 24 T cell receptor beta chains reported below all come from one sample, sequenced in a study of blood T cell repertoires in COVID-19. Libraries were prepared by immunoSEQ multiplex PCR; TCRdb keeps only in-frame clonotypes and omits some of them. The repertoire has around 210,000 clones, 70% to 85% of them found once; the top ten carry roughly 7.8%. Sequenced: peripheral blood. Source of these receptors: a woman of 80 years or more with COVID-19, enrolled during active disease.

The genes are TRBV28 and TRBJ1-6; 9 bases fit TRBD1. The V gene's germline CDR1 is MDHEN and CDR2 SYDVKM. CDR3 size: 17 residues. V trimming: 7 bases; J trimming: 7 bases; junction bases outside the gene matches: 14. The CDR3 is CASNLPEGTGRNSPLHF. The CDR3 DNA reads TGTGCCAGCAATTTGCCAGAGGGGACAGGGAGAAATTCACCCCTCCACTTT. The complete variable domain, with remaining parts taken from reference TRBV28 and TRBJ1-6, reads DVKVTQSSRYLVKRTGEKVFLECVQDMDHENMFWYRQDPGLGLRLIYFSYDVKMKEKGDIPEGYSVSREKKERFSLILESASTNQTSMYLCASNLPEGTGRNSPLHFGNGTRLTVT.

The sample holds a few counts of this clone. The chain couples TRBV5-4 to TRBJ2-2; TRBD2 matches 7 bases. CDR1 is SGHNT, CDR2 YYREEE, per germline (reference sequence). The CDR3 contains 16 residues. V dropped 4 bases and J dropped 0; count of bases not matched to a gene: 6. As DNA, the CDR3 is TGTGCCAGCAGCCCCCCTAGCGGAGCGAACACCGGGGAGCTGTTTTTT. This codes for CASSPPSGANTGELFF.

The V gene is TRBV7-2, the J gene TRBJ2-3, with 9 nucleotides matching TRBD2. Per the germline V gene, CDR1 is SGHTA and CDR2 is FQGNSA. This CDR3 has 14 residues. V trimming: 2 bases; J trimming: 10 bases; junction bases outside the gene matches: 7. This CDR3 reads CASSLTAGGPSQYF. CDR3 in DNA: TGTGCCAGCAGCTTAACAGCGGGGGGCCCGTCGCAGTATTTT.

The rearrangement joins TRBV3-1 (or the pseudogene TRBV3-2) to TRBJ2-5, with a weak D call TRBD2 (5 bases). Germline V gives CDR1 LGHDT, CDR2 YNNKEL (reference sequence). This CDR3 comprises 16 residues. V lost 1 base and J lost 5, with 17 bases in between. CDR3 residues: CASSQGGYGGGETQYF. CDR3 nucleotide sequence: TGTGCCAGCAGCCAAGGAGGGTACGGAGGTGGGGAGACCCAGTACTTC.

V usage is TRBV9 and J usage is TRBJ2-5; D might be TRBD2 (5 bases). Trimming took 2 bases from V and 5 from J, leaving 13 bases between them. The CDR3 runs to 14 residues. The germline gives CDR1 SGDLS, CDR2 YYNGEE. The chain's CDR3 is CASSVASGGETQYF. DNA of the CDR3: TGTGCCAGCAGCGTTGCCAGCGGCGGGGAGACCCAGTACTTC.

The rearrangement uses TRBV5-1 and TRBJ2-2, with 8 nucleotides matching TRBD1. After removal of 1 base from V and 6 bases from J, the junction contained 5 bases not matched to a gene. CDR1 SGHRS and CDR2 YFSETQ come from the germline V gene. The CDR3 totals 15 residues. The CDR3: CASSLRQGASGELFF. The CDR3 nucleotides are TGCGCCAGCAGCTTGAGGCAGGGGGCATCCGGGGAGCTGTTTTTT.

This clone came up once. The chain links TRBV7-3 to TRBJ2-1, with 10 positions matching TRBD2. In germline, CDR1 is SGHTA, CDR2 FQGTGA. V trimming: 4 bases; J trimming: 4 bases; junction bases outside the gene matches: 4. This CDR3 region has 15 residues. CDR3 bases: TGTGCCAGCAGCTCTAGCGGGGGCTCGTACAATGAGCAGTTCTTC. Amino acid sequence: CASSSSGGSYNEQFF.

The chain recombines TRBV2 with TRBJ1-1; TRBD1 matches at 8 bases. CDR3 length: 14 residues. Unmatched junction bases numbered 5, after V lost 5 bases and J lost 3 bases. In germline, CDR1 is SNHLY, CDR2 FYNNEI. CDR3 sequence (DNA): TGTGCCAGCAGTCGCCGGGACAGGTACACTGAAGCTTTCTTT. It codes for CASSRRDRYTEAFF.

This clone was seen a single time. The V and J genes are TRBV7-9 and TRBJ2-1, with 7 positions matching TRBD2. The trim removed 2 bases at V and 16 bases at J, leaving 8 bases unmatched. CDR3 length: 12 amino acids. Looked up from germline, CDR1 is SEHNR and CDR2 is FQNEAQ (reference sequence). The CDR3 reads CASSLSQRGPFF. Written as DNA, the CDR3 is TGTGCCAGCAGCTTAAGCCAGCGGGGCCCTTTCTTC. Using reference TRBV7-9 and TRBJ2-1 for the parts outside the CDR3, the full variable domain is DTGVSQNPRHKITKRGQNVTFRCDPISEHNRLYWYRQTLGQGPEFLTYFQNEAQLEKSRLLSDRFSAERPKGSFSTLEIQRTEQGDSAMYLCASSLSQRGPFFGPGTRLTVL.

This rearrangement joins TRBV6-5 to TRBJ2-7; D is perhaps TRBD1 (6 bases). The germline gives CDR1 MNHEY, CDR2 SVGAGI. The CDR3 spans 12 residues. Trimming pared 5 bases from V and 6 bases from J, leaving 11 bases between. CDR3 amino acids: CASSQNRVEQYF. DNA of the CDR3: TGTGCCAGCAGTCAAAACAGGGTCGAGCAGTACTTC.

The CDR3 reads CASSLSYVQNTEAFF. The CDR3 DNA reads as TGTGCCAGCAGCCTTTCCTACGTGCAGAACACTGAAGCTTTCTTT. The V and J genes are TRBV27 and TRBJ1-1; D gene ambiguous. Germline V gene data show CDR1 as MNHEY and CDR2 as SMNVEV (reference sequence). The length of the CDR3 is 15 residues. V lost 6 bases to trimming and J lost 1 base, with 15 bases between them.

The chain carries TRBV7-5 and TRBJ2-7; TRBD2, the table's D call, lacks a check against the DNA. TRBV7-5 counts as a pseudogene. There are 15 residues in the CDR3. The CDR3 region has the DNA TGTGCCAGAAGCTTAGGATGGGGGGGAGTATACGAGCAGTACTTC. Translating it yields CARSLGWGGVYEQYF.

This clone was seen a few times. This rearrangement joins TRBV7-2 to TRBJ2-1, with 9 bases aligning to TRBD1. Germline-derived CDR1 and CDR2 are SGHTA and FQGNSA. V lost 5 bases, J lost 7 bases, and 12 bases stayed unmatched. This CDR3 comprises 16 residues. The CDR3 nucleotides read TGTGCCAGCAGCCGTTCGCGGGGGACAGGGCTGAATGAGCAGTTCTTC. This codes for CASSRSRGTGLNEQFF.

V usage is TRBV7-9 and J usage is TRBJ1-3; no definite D call. CDR1 and CDR2 (germline): SEHNR, FQNEAQ (reference sequence). Trimming left V 1 base short and J 7 bases short, with 11 bases between. This CDR3 has 14 residues. CDR3 nucleotides: TGTGCCAGCAGCTTAGACCTAGCAGCGAACACCATATATTTT. It is translated as CASSLDLAANTIYF.

The table lists this clone with a few counts. This chain joins TRBV7-3 and TRBJ1-3; tentatively, D is TRBD1 (6 bases). Trimming removed 5 bases at V and 4 bases at J, with 9 bases between. The CDR3 is made up of 13 amino acids. The germline CDR1 and CDR2 sequences are SGHTA and FQGTGA. CDR3 region: CASSNRDGNTIYF. CDR3 coding DNA: TGTGCCAGCAGCAACAGGGACGGAAACACCATATATTTT.

V and J are TRBV2 and TRBJ2-5; 8 bases match TRBD2. Germline CDR1 reads SNHLY; CDR2 reads FYNNEI. V lost 8 bases, J lost 5 bases, and 10 bases stayed unmatched. This CDR3 spans 14 amino acids. The CDR3 DNA follows: TGTGCCAGCGGTAGACGGGGGGGAGCTGAGACCCAGTACTTC. This gives the protein CASGRRGGAETQYF.

V is TRBV28 and J is TRBJ1-1; 9 bases are a match to TRBD1. The CDR3 spans 16 residues. Trimming removed 6 bases from V and 1 base from J; junction bases left unmatched: 9. Germline V gene data show CDR1 as MDHEN and CDR2 as SYDVKM. CDR3 protein: CASSLGQGLRNTEAFF. The CDR3 nucleotides are TGTGCCAGCAGCCTTGGACAGGGGCTGCGGAACACTGAAGCTTTCTTT.

V usage is TRBV15 and J usage is TRBJ1-5; no definite D call. The CDR3 contains 15 residues. From germline, CDR1 is LNHNV and CDR2 YYDKDF (reference sequence). The germline V and J ends were trimmed by 1 base and 5 bases, with 12 bases remaining between them. This chain's CDR3 is CATSRVATDHQPQHF. The CDR3 coding sequence is TGTGCCACCAGCAGAGTCGCAACAGACCATCAGCCCCAGCATTTT.

The CDR3 DNA is TGTGCCAGCAGTTACTCCGGACTGCGGGACGAGCAGTACTTC. Its protein is CASSYSGLRDEQYF. The V and J genes are TRBV6-5 and TRBJ2-7; the D gene is possibly TRBD2 (5 bases). V was pared by 0 bases and J by 5 bases, with 11 bases between. The CDR3 has 14 residues. Germline CDR1 and CDR2: MNHEY and SVGAGI.

The CDR3 protein is CASSFRQGPYEQYF. CDR3 coding DNA: TGTGCCAGCAGCTTTCGACAGGGACCCTACGAGCAGTACTTC. The genes are TRBV7-9 and TRBJ2-7, with 7 bases matching TRBD1. This CDR3 contains 14 residues. Germline CDR1 and CDR2: SEHNR and FQNEAQ (reference sequence). After removal of 3 bases from V and 2 bases from J, the junction contained 4 bases not matched to a gene. The whole variable domain, remainder taken from reference TRBV7-9 and TRBJ2-7, is DTGVSQNPRHKITKRGQNVTFRCDPISEHNRLYWYRQTLGQGPEFLTYFQNEAQLEKSRLLSDRFSAERPKGSFSTLEIQRTEQGDSAMYLCASSFRQGPYEQYFGPGTRLTVT.

The rearrangement joins TRBV29-1 to TRBJ2-2; a weak D match, TRBD2 (6 bases). CDR1 and CDR2 from the germline V gene are SQVTM and ANQGSEA. This CDR3 has 11 residues. Trimming cost V 5 bases and J 7 bases, with 8 bases left between them. CDR3 in amino acids: CSVSGGGELFF. The CDR3, as DNA: TGCAGCGTTTCCGGGGGCGGGGAGCTGTTTTTT.

This chain uses TRBV5-4 with TRBJ1-4; D remains ambiguous. The CDR3 is 13 amino acids. Germline V gene data show CDR1 as SGHNT and CDR2 as YYREEE (reference sequence). Trimming removed 4 bases from V and 7 bases from J, with 11 bases in between. CDR3 DNA sequence: TGTGCCAGCAGCATTAGACATAGTGAAAAACTGTTTTTT. This sequence encodes CASSIRHSEKLFF.

In this sample, this clone turned up once. The V and J genes are TRBV5-5 and TRBJ2-7; D is unresolved. The length of the CDR3 is 13 residues. Trimming stripped 7 bases from V and 6 bases from J, with 17 bases between. Germline CDR1 reads SGHKS; CDR2 reads YYEKEE (reference sequence). CDR3 sequence: CASAFSAVGEQYF. In DNA form, the CDR3 reads TGTGCCAGCGCGTTCTCGGCGGTGGGCGAGCAGTACTTC.

V and J are TRBV3-1 (or the pseudogene TRBV3-2) and TRBJ2-3; 9 nucleotides line up with TRBD2. CDR1 is LGHDT and CDR2 is YNNKEL in the germline V gene (reference sequence). The CDR3 covers 15 residues. Trimming at V came to 3 bases and at J to 5 bases, leaving 6 bases not matched to a gene. CDR3 sequence reads: CASSQAGGQGDTQYF. DNA of the CDR3: TGTGCCAGCAGCCAGGCGGGGGGGCAAGGAGATACGCAGTATTTT.